This T cell receptor (beta chain) was recorded in a study of shared clonotypes between healthy human individuals. Using immunoSEQ multiplex PCR, the repertoire was profiled, and TCRdb retains in-frame clones only, with some absent. This table holds about 2.4 million clones, approximately 92% found once. From germline, CDR1 is SQVTM and CDR2 ANQGSEA. The CDR3 is 17 residues long. Trimming stripped 5 bases from V and 3 bases from J, with 22 bases between. The sequence was collected from a man in his late teens or twenties in good health. V is TRBV29-1 and J is TRBJ1-4; D is possibly TRBD1 (6 bases). Sequenced material: naive CD4+ T cells sorted from blood. Subset given: CD45RA+ positively selected. CDR3 in amino acids: CSVPPGHRPSANEKLFF. DNA for the CDR3: TGCAGCGTTCCCCCGGGACACCGGCCCTCAGCTAATGAAAAACTGTTTTTT.